This is a list of T cell receptor beta chains from one sample in a study of Ad26.COV2.S vaccination and SARS-CoV-2 variants. The method was immunoSEQ multiplex PCR; TCRdb's version includes in-frame clones alone and lacks a portion of them. The sample yields more than 85,000 clones, around three quarters seen once. The sample was peripheral blood, taken after recovery from COVID-19. The receptors shown here come from a human donor who had recovered from COVID-19. Both conserved end residues are part of each CDR3. The D gene is left open where the match is weak. Clone size appears in some rows only: once, few, many, or a class for an expanded clone.

d_gene	v_gene	abundance	j_gene	CDR3nt	CDR3aa
NA	TRBV6-1	NA	TRBJ1-5	TGTGCCAGCAGTGAATGGGGTGGGGGTTTAGGCAATCAGCCCCAGCATTTT	CASSEWGGGLGNQPQHF
TRBD1	TRBV5-1	NA	TRBJ1-2	TGCGCCAGCAGCTTGGAGCGTCAGGGGGGATATGGCTACACCTTC	CASSLERQGGYGYTF
TRBD2	TRBV7-6	NA	TRBJ2-7	TGTGCCAGCAGCCCAAGTGGACTAGCGGGCTATCAGGAGCAGTACTTC	CASSPSGLAGYQEQYF
NA	TRBV11-1	NA	TRBJ1-1	TGTGCCAGCAGCTCCTTCGGCGAAGCTTTCTTT	CASSSFGEAFF
NA	TRBV27	once	TRBJ2-7	TGTGCCAGTTACGGTACGGACAGACCCTACGAGCAGTACTTC	CASYGTDRPYEQYF
NA	TRBV23-1	NA	TRBJ1-1	TGCGCCAGCAGTCTTATGGAGGACACTGAAGCTTTCTTT	CASSLMEDTEAFF
NA	TRBV11-2	NA	TRBJ2-1	TGTGCCAGCAGCCCACCCCCCCCCAGTGACAATGAGCAGTTCTTC	CASSPPPPSDNEQFF
TRBD1	TRBV29-1	NA	TRBJ1-1	TGCAGCGTCCGGACAGGTAGGACTGAAGCTTTCTTT	CSVRTGRTEAFF
NA	TRBV24-1	NA	TRBJ2-2	TGTGCCACCAAATATATGGGGACCGGGGAGCTGTTTTTT	CATKYMGTGELFF
TRBD1	TRBV6-1	once	TRBJ1-2	TGTGCCAGCAGTGAAGTGCATAGGACAGGGGGAAACTATGGCTACACCTTC	CASSEVHRTGGNYGYTF
NA	TRBV5-1	NA	TRBJ2-7	TGCGCCAGCAGCTTGGTGGGGCAGGGCTACGAGCAGTACTTC	CASSLVGQGYEQYF
NA	TRBV12-3/TRBV12-4	NA	TRBJ1-2	TGTGCCAGCAGTTTCCCTAGCAGCTATGGCTACACCTTC	CASSFPSSYGYTF
NA	TRBV27	few	TRBJ2-7	TGTGCCAGCAGAAACCGGGACACTCCGTCTCGGGAGTACTTC	CASRNRDTPSREYF
NA	TRBV7-5	NA	TRBJ2-7	TGTGTCAGAAGCTTATCTCTAGCCTCCTACGAGCAGTACTTC	CVRSLSLASYEQYF
TRBD1	TRBV30	NA	TRBJ1-1	TGTGCCCGTACAGGGGGCCGGGAGAACACTGAAGCTTTCTTT	CARTGGRENTEAFF
NA	TRBV7-9	NA	TRBJ1-2	TGTGCCAGCAGCTCTCCCATCCCTAACTATGGCTACACCTTC	CASSSPIPNYGYTF
NA	TRBV15	NA	TRBJ2-7	TGTGCCACCAGCAGTGGGGACTCCTACGAGCAGTACTTC	CATSSGDSYEQYF
TRBD2	TRBV4-1	NA	TRBJ2-5	TGCGCCAGCAGCCAAGAAGCCAGCGGGGGGGTCCAAGAGACCCAGTACTTC	CASSQEASGGVQETQYF
TRBD2	TRBV2	NA	TRBJ2-5	TGTGCCAGCAAACGGGAGGGGGGGTCAGAGACCCAGTACTTC	CASKREGGSETQYF
TRBD1	TRBV7-9	NA	TRBJ1-4	TGTGCCAGCAGCTTAGACCAGGGGGCTAATGAAAAACTGTTTTTT	CASSLDQGANEKLFF
NA	TRBV19	NA	TRBJ1-5	TGTGCCAGTAGTATAGATCCTTCTAGCAATCAGCCCCAGCATTTT	CASSIDPSSNQPQHF
NA	TRBV7-2	NA	TRBJ1-2	TGTGCCAGCAGCTCCCTCTCCCACTATGGCTACACCTTC	CASSSLSHYGYTF
TRBD1	TRBV4-1	NA	TRBJ2-2	TGCGCCAGCAGCTCCCCTGGACAGGGCCTCGGGGAGCTGTTTTTT	CASSSPGQGLGELFF
NA	TRBV6-5	NA	TRBJ1-2	TGTGCCAGCAGTTCTACTACTGTCTATGGCTACACCTTC	CASSSTTVYGYTF
NA	TRBV5-1	NA	TRBJ2-2	TGCGCCAGCAGCTTTTACGGAGACACCGGGGAGCTGTTTTTT	CASSFYGDTGELFF
NA	TRBV29-1	NA	TRBJ1-2	TGCAGCGCGAAAAGTGATCCCTATGGCTACACCTTC	CSAKSDPYGYTF
TRBD1	TRBV28	once	TRBJ2-7	TGTGCCAGCAGCCTGACAGGGGCCCACGAGCAGTACTTC	CASSLTGAHEQYF
NA	TRBV5-1	once	TRBJ1-2	TGCGCCAGCAGCTTGATGGACGACTATGGCTACACCTTC	CASSLMDDYGYTF
TRBD1	TRBV7-2	NA	TRBJ2-2	TGTGCCAGCAGCTCGCCCGGGACAGGGTTTACCGGGGAGCTGTTTTTT	CASSSPGTGFTGELFF
NA	TRBV18	NA	TRBJ1-1	TGTGCCAGCTCACAGCTGAACACTGAAGCTTTCTTT	CASSQLNTEAFF
NA	TRBV20-1	NA	TRBJ2-1	TGCAGTGCTAGCCTGCTGGAGCAGTTCTTC	CSASLLEQFF
TRBD2	TRBV10-3	NA	TRBJ2-7	TGTGCCACCCTTAGCGGGGGCCACTCCTACGAGCAGTACTTC	CATLSGGHSYEQYF
NA	TRBV6-5	NA	TRBJ2-5	TGTGCCAGCAAAACTGGACAAGTCCAAGAGACCCAGTACTTC	CASKTGQVQETQYF
NA	TRBV6-2/TRBV6-3	few	TRBJ1-5	TGTGCCAGCAGTTTCGGCACTAGCAATCAGCCCCAGCATTTT	CASSFGTSNQPQHF
NA	TRBV12-3/TRBV12-4	once	TRBJ1-5	TGTGCCAGCAGCCCCCCGTTTGGAGGGCCCCAGCATTTT	CASSPPFGGPQHF
NA	TRBV5-1	NA	TRBJ1-4	TGCGCCAGCAGCACACGGGGGGTGGAGGAAAAACTGTTTTTT	CASSTRGVEEKLFF
TRBD1	TRBV19	NA	TRBJ1-1	TGTGCCAGTAGTGTAACAGGGGGCACTGAAGCTTTCTTT	CASSVTGGTEAFF
TRBD2	TRBV10-3	once	TRBJ2-3	TGTGCCATCAGCTCGGGACTAGCGGGGGGCGAAGATACGCAGTATTTT	CAISSGLAGGEDTQYF
NA	TRBV7-2	NA	TRBJ1-3	TGTGCCAGCAGCTTAGCGCGCCCAGGAAACACCATATATTTT	CASSLARPGNTIYF
NA	TRBV28	NA	TRBJ1-1	TGTGCCAGCAGACTCTCAGCCGGGGGGAACACTGAAGCTTTCTTT	CASRLSAGGNTEAFF
NA	TRBV6-2/TRBV6-3	NA	TRBJ2-6	TGTGCCAGCAGCCTGGGGGCCAACGTCCTGACTTTC	CASSLGANVLTF
NA	TRBV7-2	few	TRBJ2-3	TGTGCCAGCAGCTTCCGCAGGGCCTCTAGCACAGATACGCAGTATTTT	CASSFRRASSTDTQYF
TRBD1	TRBV29-1	few	TRBJ2-1	TGCAGCGTACCCAGGGGGCAAGGTGAGCAGTTCTTC	CSVPRGQGEQFF
NA	TRBV6-2/TRBV6-3	NA	TRBJ1-2	TGTGCCAGCAGTAGGAGTTATGGCTACACCTTC	CASSRSYGYTF
NA	TRBV5-6	NA	TRBJ2-5	TGTGCCAGCAGCTTGGTAGCTGGGAGGGAGACCCAGTACTTC	CASSLVAGRETQYF
NA	TRBV3-1/TRBV3-2	NA	TRBJ2-7	TGTGCCAGCAGCAGTCGGACAGTGGGAGAGCAGTACTTC	CASSSRTVGEQYF
NA	TRBV2	NA	TRBJ1-4	TGTGCCAGCACCGCTGGCAGGGAGTGGAATATTGCTAATGAAAAACTGTTTTTT	CASTAGREWNIANEKLFF
NA	TRBV28	NA	TRBJ1-6	TGTGCCAGCAGTCCACAGTCTAGGAATTCACCCCTCCACTTT	CASSPQSRNSPLHF
NA	TRBV7-9	few	TRBJ2-2	TGTGCCAGCGGTCCGGACAGAGCCACCGGGGAGCTGTTTTTT	CASGPDRATGELFF
NA	TRBV25-1	NA	TRBJ2-6	TGTGCCAGCAGTCCAGCAACTTCAGGATCTGGGGCCAACGTCCTGACTTTC	CASSPATSGSGANVLTF
TRBD1	TRBV19	NA	TRBJ1-5	TGTGCCAGTAGTATGGGGACAGGGGGTTATAGCAATCAGCCCCAGCATTTT	CASSMGTGGYSNQPQHF
NA	TRBV7-3	NA	TRBJ2-3	TGTGCCACCCGACCGGGGCTGGATACAGATACGCAGTATTTT	CATRPGLDTDTQYF